Following are 16 T cell receptor beta chains from one sample sequenced in a study of blood T cells in healthy people across ages. It was with a sample-barcoded 5' primer and a J-beta primer mix that a second PCR of about 6 to 12 cycles was run. TCRdb reanalysed the 5' RACE reads using MiXCR and keeps one entry per CDR3 protein. The sample includes about 970,000 distinct CDR3 sequences, roughly half of them seen just once. Material for sequencing was blood. The origin of the receptors is a woman in her sixties in good health.

DNA for the CDR3: TGCAGCGTTTCGACAGGCAACTCTGGAAACACCATATATTTT. Protein sequence: CSVSTGNSGNTIYF. The chain recombines TRBV29-1 with TRBJ1-3; perhaps TRBD1 as D (6 bases). This CDR3 contains 14 residues. Germline V gives CDR1 SQVTM, CDR2 ANQGSEA. Trimming cost V 5 bases and J 0 bases, with 11 bases left between them. Drawing the rest from reference TRBV29-1 and TRBJ1-3, the complete variable domain is SAVISQKPSRDICQRGTSLTIQCQVDSQVTMMFWYRQQPGQSLTLIATANQGSEATYESGFVIDKFPISRPNLTFSTLTVSNMSPEDSSIYLCSVSTGNSGNTIYFGEGSWLTVV.

This clonotype has only one observation. This chain connects TRBV14 to TRBJ1-2, with D possibly TRBD1 on 5 matching bases. The V and J ends lost 1 base and 0 bases respectively, with 9 bases between them. CDR1 SGHDN and CDR2 FVKESK come from the germline V gene. CDR3 length: 15 amino acids. CDR3 in amino acids: CASSQAGLANYGYTF. In nucleotides, the CDR3 is TGTGCCAGCAGCCAAGCAGGGCTAGCTAACTATGGCTACACCTTC.

The chain couples TRBV29-1 to TRBJ2-1; TRBD1 matches at 10 bases. Germline CDR1 reads SQVTM; CDR2 reads ANQGSEA. With 2 bases clipped from V and 3 bases from J, the junction kept 4 bases outside the gene matches. The CDR3 has 15 residues. The CDR3 bases are TGCAGCGTTGAATTTCGGGACAGGGGCTACAATGAGCAGTTCTTC. Translating gives CSVEFRDRGYNEQFF.

This rearrangement joins TRBV9 to TRBJ2-5; D gene unclear. The length of the CDR3 is 13 residues. V was shortened by 0 bases and J by 7 bases, with 10 bases between the two germline ends. Per the germline V gene, CDR1 is SGDLS and CDR2 is YYNGEE. The CDR3 DNA is TGTGCCAGCAGCGTAGAATCTGGCGGGACCCAGTACTTC. Translating it yields CASSVESGGTQYF. The entire variable domain, with the rest obtained from reference TRBV9 and TRBJ2-5, is as follows: DSGVTQTPKHLITATGQRVTLRCSPRSGDLSVYWYQQSLDQGLQFLIQYYNGEERAKGNILERFSAQQFPDLHSELNLSSLELGDSALYFCASSVESGGTQYFGPGTRLLVL.

The chain recombines TRBV5-1 with TRBJ2-7; TRBD1 matches 9 bases. Germline CDR1 reads SGHRS; CDR2 reads YFSETQ. The CDR3 totals 15 residues. Trimming took 0 bases from V and 3 from J; bases not matched to a gene: 4. The CDR3: CASSLEGTGFYEQYF. In DNA, the CDR3 is TGCGCCAGCAGCTTGGAAGGGACAGGGTTCTACGAGCAGTACTTC.

A single count supports this clonotype. The chain is built from TRBV6-5 and TRBJ1-1; the D is unclear. The CDR3 length is 14 residues. V was pared by 4 bases and J by 1 base, with 10 bases between. CDR1 and CDR2 (germline): MNHEY, SVGAGI. The CDR3 region has the DNA TGTGCCAGCAGTTTAATCCATCAGAACACTGAAGCTTTCTTT. Translated, it gives CASSLIHQNTEAFF.

The V call is TRBV7-2, the J call TRBJ1-2, with D perhaps matching TRBD1 (6 bases). This CDR3 spans 14 amino acids. V lost 6 bases to trimming and J lost 3 bases, with 14 bases between them. Germline CDR1 is SGHTA and CDR2 is FQGNSA. The CDR3 DNA sequence: TGTGCCAGCAGTCTTACAGGGTTTCACTATGGCTACACCTTC. This codes for CASSLTGFHYGYTF.

The rearrangement links TRBV29-1 to TRBJ2-1; D assignment may be TRBD1 or TRBD2 (5 bases each). The J call may not be correct, given that the DNA end is closer to TRBJ2-7. Germline loops: CDR1 SQVTM, CDR2 ANQGSEA. The CDR3 has 14 residues. The CDR3 DNA reads TGCAGCGTTTCAGGTGGGGGAACCTACAATGAGCAGTACTTC. Protein: CSVSGGGTYNEQYF.

The chain is built from TRBV14 and TRBJ2-4; 7 bases fit TRBD1. Near its end, the DNA agrees better with TRBJ2-5, so the J call may be wrong. This CDR3 contains 12 residues. Germline lookup yields CDR1 SGHDN and CDR2 FVKESK. This CDR3 is CASGGQPKTQYF. For the CDR3, the DNA is TGTGCCAGCGGGGGACAGCCCAAGACCCAGTACTTC.

The CDR3 here is CSVSWGKDTQYF. Written as DNA, the CDR3 is TGCAGCGTTAGCTGGGGGAAAGATACGCAGTATTTT. V usage is TRBV29-1 and J usage is TRBJ2-3; D is possibly TRBD1 or TRBD2 (5 bases each). CDR3 length: 12 amino acids. Germline CDR1 SQVTM, CDR2 ANQGSEA. V lost 5 bases, J lost 5 bases, and 11 bases lay in between.

CDR3: CASSLGLAGRPYF. CDR3 coding DNA: TGTGCCAGCAGCTTAGGCCTAGCCGGTCGACCGTATTTT. The rearrangement uses TRBV7-9 and TRBJ2-3; D possibly corresponds to TRBD2 (5 bases). V lost 1 base, J lost 14 bases, and 16 bases lay in between. The CDR3 has 13 amino acids. Germline V lookup: CDR1 SEHNR, CDR2 FQNEAQ (reference sequence).

The chain couples TRBV29-1 to TRBJ1-2; D might be TRBD1 (5 bases). In germline, CDR1 is SQVTM, CDR2 ANQGSEA. Trimming took 3 bases from V and 5 from J, leaving 7 bases between them. The CDR3 contains 11 residues. The CDR3 nucleotides are TGCAGCGTTGAGACAGTATATGGCTACACCTTC. It encodes CSVETVYGYTF.

V usage is TRBV7-2 and J usage is TRBJ2-5; D might be TRBD2 (6 bases). This CDR3 is 14 amino acids long. The V end was cut by 3 bases, the J end by 4 bases, with 12 bases between. CDR1 and CDR2 from the germline V gene are SGHTA and FQGNSA. CDR3 amino acids: CASSFESSAETQYF. The CDR3 DNA reads as TGTGCCAGCAGCTTCGAGTCTAGCGCAGAGACCCAGTACTTC.

Of note for this clonotype: The junction departs from germline at one end; a sequencing error may be responsible. This sequence joins TRBV7-9 and TRBJ2-3, with D perhaps TRBD1 (6 bases). Germline V gene sequence: CDR1 SEHNR, CDR2 FQNEAQ (reference sequence). The CDR3 contains 16 residues. The CDR3 sequence: CAGSLRVQGRADTQYF. The CDR3 bases are TGTGCCGGCAGCCTCCGAGTACAGGGTCGCGCAGATACGCAGTATTTT.

This clonotype was observed a few times. J is TRBJ2-1 and V is TRBV27; 9 nucleotides line up with TRBD2. This CDR3 contains 15 residues. The ends lost 3 bases at V and 4 bases at J; junction bases unmatched: 4. CDR1 is MNHEY and CDR2 is SMNVEV in the germline V gene (reference sequence). CDR3 in amino acids: CASSFVAGVYNEQFF. CDR3 coding DNA: TGTGCCAGCAGTTTTGTAGCGGGAGTTTACAATGAGCAGTTCTTC.

This clonotype was detected ten times or more. Germline is not matched at one junction end, which may reflect a read error. The chain links TRBV7-3 to TRBJ2-1, with a tentative D call TRBD1 (6 bases). The CDR3 is made up of 15 amino acids. CDR1 and CDR2 (germline): SGHTA, FQGTGA. The CDR3 DNA is TGTGCCAGCAGTTTAAGGGGGAGCTCCTACAATGAGCAGTTCTTC. Translated: CASSLRGSSYNEQFF.